Listed below are T cell receptor beta chains from one sample, sequenced in a study of cytomegalovirus exposure and HLA in healthy donors. Generated by immunoSEQ multiplex PCR, the TCRdb table keeps only in-frame clones and is missing some. Among 150,000 to 200,000 clones listed, about 80% were seen once. The specimen was PBMCs. These TCRs come from a woman aged 40 to 55 in good health and CMV-seronegative. The conserved cysteine and the conserved F or W are not part of the CDR3 here.

j_call | v_call | cdr3_aa
TRBJ2-2 | TRBV27 | ASSLSLREGELF
TRBJ2-5 | TRBV5-1 | ASSRKLAWEETQY
TRBJ1-5 | TRBV28 | ASSQGLGGDQPQH
TRBJ2-7 | TRBV25-1 | ASASSTGGGHEQY
TRBJ2-7 | TRBV7-8 | ASSLEGEGLYEQY
TRBJ2-3 | TRBV9 | ASSDPPTPRGHPLNTQY
TRBJ2-7 | TRBV7-9 | ASSLKGVLPGPWEQY
TRBJ2-1 | TRBV5-1 | ASSLMGGQRQF
TRBJ1-4 | TRBV30 | AWSPPTGTNEKLF
TRBJ1-1 | TRBV29-1 | SALAPGLEAF
TRBJ1-1 | TRBV9 | ASSETGELGTEAF
TRBJ2-7 | TRBV7-9 | AAGGEFTYEQY
TRBJ1-5 | TRBV2 | ASSVGRGGEPQH
TRBJ2-7 | TRBV27 | ASTSIGGEQY
TRBJ1-2 | TRBV6-6 | ASAGRYGYT
TRBJ2-2 | TRBV18 | ASSPKRDTGELF
TRBJ2-7 | TRBV19 | ASSSRTEYEQY
TRBJ2-1 | TRBV29-1 | SVRLAANEQF
TRBJ2-1 | TRBV5-1 | ASSLGAENEQF
TRBJ2-2 | TRBV6-1 | ASTREGFTGELF
TRBJ1-1 | TRBV11-1 | ASSLLRQGNTEAF
TRBJ1-1 | TRBV5-1 | ASSLATGNTEAF
TRBJ1-1 | TRBV6-5 | ASSPTEGKAF
TRBJ2-1 | TRBV30 | AWARGYNEQF
TRBJ2-7 | TRBV6-1 | ASSEGGPSLEQY
TRBJ2-7 | TRBV7-8 | ASTLEYRSYEQY
TRBJ1-2 | TRBV11-2 | ASSPGRRVGYT
TRBJ1-1 | TRBV29-1 | SVAWRGGTEAF
TRBJ2-1 | TRBV5-1 | ASSRTPGLAGPNEQF
TRBJ2-7 | TRBV30 | AWSLSAYEQY
TRBJ1-2 | TRBV18 | ASSPGGGADYGYT
TRBJ2-7 | TRBV6-6 | ASSYSIDTLY
TRBJ2-1 | TRBV7-8 | ASSPTGGLRGNEQF
TRBJ1-1 | TRBV7-3 | ASRQGRSNTEAF
TRBJ2-5 | TRBV4-2 | ASSRAGEETQY
TRBJ2-3 | TRBV5-1 | ASSLQGADADTQY
TRBJ2-7 | TRBV6-1 | ASSVLLAVIPSYEQY
TRBJ1-2 | TRBV30 | AWRKQGAGGNYGYT
TRBJ1-3 | TRBV9 | ASSLRGYSGNTIY
TRBJ1-4 | TRBV6-5 | ASSYAGTEKLF
TRBJ2-2 | TRBV7-6 | ASSPLAGLAGETGELF
TRBJ2-5 | TRBV28 | ASRWTSGSRETQY
TRBJ1-1 | TRBV18 | ASSPRAGGLGANTEAF
TRBJ1-2 | TRBV5-1 | ASSPLGGDGSGYT
TRBJ1-6 | TRBV19 | ATTTGEASPLH
TRBJ2-2 | TRBV6-6 | ASSYSGLAGAGELF
TRBJ2-1 | TRBV5-1 | ASSLGGYNEQF
TRBJ2-3 | TRBV30 | AWSVARDSTDTQY
TRBJ1-6 | TRBV10-3 | AISEGPQTALLESPLH
TRBJ2-6 | TRBV10-3 | AIGKTSGRAGANVLT
TRBJ2-5 | TRBV7-9 | ASFLAGGSETQY
TRBJ2-2 | TRBV7-9 | ASSLAGGGELF
TRBJ1-1 | TRBV5-1 | ASSLGARGTEAF
TRBJ1-4 | TRBV9 | ASSLPGQGAYEKLF
TRBJ1-2 | TRBV6-6 | ASSYGGGGYGYT